This T cell receptor (beta chain) comes out of a study of control samples from healthy donors and cancer patients. Some clones are missing from TCRdb's copy, which holds only in-frame ones; the method was immunoSEQ multiplex PCR. Of 70,000 to 80,000 clones in the sample, 89% were seen once. Germline CDR1 is SGHTA and CDR2 is FQGTGA. Trimming shortened V by 0 bases and J by 1 base, and 8 bases separated the two germline ends. CDR3 length: 15 residues. What was sequenced was PBMCs. This chain connects TRBV7-3 to TRBJ2-3; D remains ambiguous. The sequence was obtained from a woman aged 45-60 years with colorectal cancer. The CDR3 sequence: CASSLTGMGTDTQYF. The CDR3 DNA reads TGTGCCAGCAGCTTAACAGGGATGGGCACAGATACGCAGTATTTT.